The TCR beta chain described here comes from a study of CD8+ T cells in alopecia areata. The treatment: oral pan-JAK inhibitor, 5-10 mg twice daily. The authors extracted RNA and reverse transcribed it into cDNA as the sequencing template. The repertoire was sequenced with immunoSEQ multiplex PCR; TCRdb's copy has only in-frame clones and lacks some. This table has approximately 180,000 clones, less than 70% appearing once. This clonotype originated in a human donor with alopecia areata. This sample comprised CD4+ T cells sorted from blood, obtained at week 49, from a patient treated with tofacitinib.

The CDR3 loop reads CASSPYWTGGPGTDTQYF. CDR3 nucleotides: TGTGCCAGCTCACCGTACTGGACGGGGGGGCCCGGCACAGATACGCAGTATTTT. V usage is TRBV18 and J usage is TRBJ2-3; TRBD2 matches 8 bases. Germline V lookup: CDR1 KGHSH, CDR2 LQKENI. V trimming: 3 bases; J trimming: 1 base; junction bases outside the gene matches: 12. There are 18 residues in the CDR3.